This paragraph reports one T cell receptor beta chain. This entry belongs to a study of blood T cell repertoires in COVID-19. Across the whole study: The study drew acute and convalescent COVID-19 samples from the United States, Italy and Spain.

The CDR3 consists of 13 residues. CDR1 and CDR2 from the germline V gene are MNHEY and SVGAGI. The V gene end was trimmed by 4 bases and the J gene end by 4 bases; junction bases not matched to a gene: 2. The repertoire was sequenced with immunoSEQ multiplex PCR; TCRdb's copy has only in-frame clones and lacks some. The data contain some 58,000 clones, about 91% of them seen just once; the ten biggest clones take up 3.5% to 5.5%. Sequencing used peripheral blood. This sequence joins TRBV6-5 and TRBJ1-1, with 8 bases fitting TRBD1. This TCR was sampled from a man aged 50 to 60 with active COVID-19. The CDR3 bases are TGTGCCAGCAGTTCTACAGGGGGCACTGAAGCTTTCTTT. Translated: CASSSTGGTEAFF.